This paragraph covers one T cell receptor (beta chain) sequence. Its specificity is unknown. CDR1 and CDR2 from the germline V gene are MGHRA and YSYEKL. V shed 4 bases and J shed 8 bases, with 17 bases lying between them. The CDR3 has 14 amino acids. This sample is part of a study of cytomegalovirus exposure and HLA in healthy donors. General study results and limits: Diagnosis of cytomegalovirus status made by the classifier reportedly showed high specificity and sensitivity. A later look showed TCR association rates differing by HLA locus, highest for DRB1 and lowest for HLA-C. Most TCR sequences showed up rarely, but some public TCRs showed up in many donors. Later analysis suggested most CMV-associated TCR beta chains were HLA-restricted.

A multiplex PCR was run with 60 Vbeta primers and 13 Jbeta primers. This table comes from immunoSEQ multiplex PCR, and its TCRdb copy is limited to in-frame clones, with some not included. The sample contains about 160,000 clones, roughly 84% of which appear only once. Sequencing was performed on PBMCs. The chain has TRBV4-1 and TRBJ1-2; TRBD1 is a possible D gene (5 bases). The source is a man aged 18 to 29 in good health and CMV-seronegative. The CDR3 DNA reads as TGCGCCAGCAGCCGGGGGGGAGTCCAAGGCGGCTACACCTTC. Its protein product is CASSRGGVQGGYTF.